This T cell receptor beta chain appears in the sequencing data of a study of T-cell memory formation after mild COVID-19. Study background: The TCR clusters were mostly specific to one donor. Study observations and caveats: Later expanders leaned CD4+, whereas day 15 to 85 contracting clones were balanced CD4/CD8. The main location of contracting CD4+ clones was CM and EM, and that of contracting CD8+ clones was EMRA.

Concerning this clonotype itself: Its antigen is currently unknown.

Each CDR3 protein is one row after TCRdb ran MiXCR on the 5' RACE reads. Of 140,000 or so distinct CDR3 sequences detected, 11% to 15% appear once; the ten largest clones hold 25% to 30%. Sequenced input: PBMCs or a T cell subset sorted from them (not recorded which). This TCR was recovered from an adult woman who had mild COVID-19 (a few samples of this study predate the infection). Cell type and time point are not known.

The CDR3 sequence is CASSLYREGRHTQYF. Written as DNA, the CDR3 is TGTGCCAGCAGCTTATACCGGGAGGGCCGCCATACGCAGTATTTT. V and J are TRBV11-1 and TRBJ2-3; 8 bases fit TRBD2. V lost 2 bases, J lost 7 bases, and 8 bases stayed unmatched. The CDR3 extends over 15 amino acids. The germline gives CDR1 SGHAT, CDR2 FQDESV (reference sequence).